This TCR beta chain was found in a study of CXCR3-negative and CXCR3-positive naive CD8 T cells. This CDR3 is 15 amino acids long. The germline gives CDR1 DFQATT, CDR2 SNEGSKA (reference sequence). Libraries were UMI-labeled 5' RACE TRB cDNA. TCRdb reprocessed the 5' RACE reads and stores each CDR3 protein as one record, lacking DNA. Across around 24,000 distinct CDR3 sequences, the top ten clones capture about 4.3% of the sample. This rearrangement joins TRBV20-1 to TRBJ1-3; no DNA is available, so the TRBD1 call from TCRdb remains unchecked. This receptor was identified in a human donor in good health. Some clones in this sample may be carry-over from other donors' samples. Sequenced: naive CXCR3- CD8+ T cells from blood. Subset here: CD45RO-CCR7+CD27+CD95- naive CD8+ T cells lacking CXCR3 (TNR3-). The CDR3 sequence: CSARDHRQLENTIYF.